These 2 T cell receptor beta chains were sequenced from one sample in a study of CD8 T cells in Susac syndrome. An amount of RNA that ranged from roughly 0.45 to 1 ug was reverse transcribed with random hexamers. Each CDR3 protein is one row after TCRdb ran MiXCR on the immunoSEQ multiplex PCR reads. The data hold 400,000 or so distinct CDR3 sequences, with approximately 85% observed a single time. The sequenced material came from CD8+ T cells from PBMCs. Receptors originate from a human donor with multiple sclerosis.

CDR3 in DNA: TGTGCCAGCAGTCTGACCCCCCGTCTCAAGCGGGGCAGCTCCTACAATGAGCAGTTCTTC. Translation gives CASSLTPRLKRGSSYNEQFF. The chain carries TRBV27 and TRBJ2-1, with 7 bases aligning to TRBD2. V trimming: 5 bases; J trimming: 0 bases; junction bases outside the gene matches: 19. From germline, CDR1 is MNHEY and CDR2 SMNVEV (reference sequence). This CDR3 has 20 residues.

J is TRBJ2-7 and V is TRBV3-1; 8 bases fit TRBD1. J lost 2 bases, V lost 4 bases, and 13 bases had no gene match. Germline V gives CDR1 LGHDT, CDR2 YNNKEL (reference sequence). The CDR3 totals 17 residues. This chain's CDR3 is CASSPFYPGTGAYEQYF. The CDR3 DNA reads TGTGCCAGCAGCCCCTTTTACCCCGGGACAGGAGCCTACGAGCAGTACTTC.